The 27 T cell receptor beta chains listed next were all sequenced from one sample in a study of cytomegalovirus exposure and HLA in healthy donors. The primer mix had 60 Vbeta and 13 Jbeta primers. Sequencing was performed with immunoSEQ multiplex PCR; in TCRdb, only in-frame clones are kept and a portion is missing. This sample carries approximately 140,000 clones, approximately 73% of them seen once, and the ten largest clones take 1.5% to 2%. Sequences were obtained from PBMCs. These receptors were taken from a woman aged 18-29 years in good health and CMV-seronegative.

The chain has TRBV28 and TRBJ2-3; TRBD1 is a possible D gene (5 bases). Germline assignment: CDR1 MDHEN and CDR2 SYDVKM. The V end lost 5 bases, the J end lost 6 bases, and 15 bases lay between the germline ends. The CDR3 extends over 14 amino acids. CDR3 coding DNA: TGTGCCAGCAGTCCCGGACATGCAGGGGATACGCAGTATTTT. Its protein is CASSPGHAGDTQYF.

The chain uses TRBV11-2 and TRBJ2-1, with no clear D. The CDR3 spans 14 residues. The V end lost 2 bases, the J end lost 9 bases, and 14 bases lay between the germline ends. Germline CDR1 reads SGHAT; CDR2 reads FQNNGV. The CDR3 DNA sequence: TGTGCCAGCAGCTTAAATCGGGTCCTTTCTGAGCAGTTCTTC. Its protein is CASSLNRVLSEQFF.

The V and J genes are TRBV28 and TRBJ1-2; 7 bases agree with TRBD1. This CDR3 comprises 13 residues. Trimming removed 4 bases from V and 4 bases from J; junction bases left unmatched: 3. Per germline, CDR1 MDHEN and CDR2 SYDVKM. CDR3 in amino acids: CASSSGQFYGYTF. CDR3 DNA: TGTGCCAGCAGTTCGGGACAGTTCTATGGCTACACCTTC.

This clone appeared a single time. Sequence at one end of the junction differs from germline and may be a read error. The chain couples TRBV7-9 to TRBJ2-1, with TRBD2 matching over 9 bases. This CDR3 has 15 residues. Looked up from germline, CDR1 is SEHNR and CDR2 is FQNEAQ (reference sequence). The CDR3 reads CSSSLSGTSFYEQFF. CDR3 coding DNA: TGTTCCAGCAGCTTATCTGGGACTAGCTTTTATGAGCAGTTCTTC.

V usage is TRBV10-3 and J usage is TRBJ1-5; 8 bases map to TRBD1. The CDR3 contains 15 residues. Germline V gene sequence: CDR1 ENHRY, CDR2 SYGVKD. The CDR3 DNA reads TGTGCGGCCGGACAGGGACGGGATAGCAATCAGCCCCAGCATTTT. This gives the protein CAAGQGRDSNQPQHF.

J is TRBJ1-3 and V is TRBV7-9; TRBD1 agrees at 9 bases. With V trimmed by 5 bases and J by 1 base, 3 bases remained unmatched. The V gene's germline CDR1 is SEHNR and CDR2 FQNEAQ (reference sequence). CDR3 size: 15 residues. The CDR3 DNA reads as TGTGCCAGCAGCCCACAGGGGGCATCTGGAAACACCATATATTTT. This sequence encodes CASSPQGASGNTIYF.

V gene TRBV10-1 combines with J gene TRBJ2-1; TRBD2 is a possible D gene (6 bases). Trimming took off 4 bases at V and 1 base at J, with 14 bases between the two ends. CDR1 and CDR2 (germline): WNHNN, SYGVQD (reference sequence). The CDR3 spans 16 residues. The CDR3 here is CASSGGTLRSYNEQFF. In DNA form, the CDR3 reads TGCGCCAGCAGTGGCGGGACCCTCAGGTCCTACAATGAGCAGTTCTTC.

J is TRBJ2-2 and V is TRBV25-1; 9 bases are a match to TRBD2. Germline CDR1 MGHDK, CDR2 SYGVNS. V lost 5 bases to trimming and J lost 6 bases; unmatched junction nucleotides: 7. CDR3 length equals 15 residues. Here the CDR3 reads CASSRPGTSPGELFF. Here the CDR3 DNA reads TGTGCCAGCAGTCGACCCGGGACTAGCCCCGGGGAGCTGTTTTTT. The full variable domain, rest sourced from reference TRBV25-1 and TRBJ2-2, is EADIYQTPRYLVIGTGKKITLECSQTMGHDKMYWYQQDPGMELHLIHYSYGVNSTEKGDLSSESTVSRIRTEHFPLTLESARPSHTSQYLCASSRPGTSPGELFFGEGSRLTVL.

The genes are TRBV10-3 and TRBJ2-5; D is possibly TRBD2 (6 bases). Looked up from germline, CDR1 is ENHRY and CDR2 is SYGVKD. Trimming removed 4 bases from V and 1 base from J, with 10 bases in between. This CDR3 comprises 14 residues. The CDR3 loop is CAISVGGTQETQYF. The CDR3 DNA sequence: TGTGCCATCAGTGTCGGCGGGACCCAAGAGACCCAGTACTTC.

This sequence joins TRBV15 and TRBJ1-5, with D unclear. With 0 bases removed from V and 6 bases from J, the gap between germline ends came to 12 bases. Germline assignment: CDR1 LNHNV and CDR2 YYDKDF (reference sequence). This CDR3 has 15 amino acids. The DNA for the CDR3 is TGTGCCACCAGCAGAGATTCGAGGGTAGGTCAGCCCCAGCATTTT. Its protein is CATSRDSRVGQPQHF.

This clone appeared a few times. J is TRBJ2-1 and V is TRBV4-3, with TRBD1 as a possible D gene (5 bases). Germline V gene sequence: CDR1 LGHNA, CDR2 YSLEER. The CDR3 covers 14 residues. V was trimmed by 0 bases and J by 3 bases, leaving 6 bases between them. Written as DNA, the CDR3 is TGCGCCAGCAGCCAAGAGACAGACTACAATGAGCAGTTCTTC. Its translation is CASSQETDYNEQFF.

In its sample, this clone was seen a few times. V and J are TRBV5-1 and TRBJ1-4, with D possibly TRBD1 on 5 matching bases. The CDR3 runs to 15 residues. V lost 0 bases to trimming and J lost 4 bases, with 10 bases between them. Germline CDR1 and CDR2: SGHRS and YFSETQ. The CDR3 nucleotides read TGCGCCAGCAGCTTGGCGGGACTAGTTAATGAAAAACTGTTTTTT. Translation gives CASSLAGLVNEKLFF.

The chain joins TRBV2 to TRBJ1-2, with TRBD1 matching over 9 bases. The germline V gene has CDR1 SNHLY and CDR2 FYNNEI. The CDR3 extends over 13 amino acids. V dropped 7 bases and J dropped 8; count of bases not matched to a gene: 8. The CDR3 nucleotides read TGTGCCAGCAAACCGGGACAGGGTACAGGCTACACCTTC. Amino acid sequence: CASKPGQGTGYTF.

This clone appeared a few times. The J gene is TRBJ1-3, the V gene TRBV7-9; D gene unclear. This CDR3 has 12 amino acids. Deletions cut 5 bases from V and 6 bases from J, with 8 bases between. Germline CDR1 is SEHNR and CDR2 is FQNEAQ (reference sequence). CDR3 protein: CASSLPLNTIYF. The DNA for the CDR3 is TGTGCCAGCAGCCTGCCACTAAACACCATATATTTT.

The CDR3 protein is CASSSTANHRETGGYTF. Here the CDR3 DNA reads TGTGCCAGCAGCTCAACCGCCAATCACAGGGAGACGGGTGGCTACACCTTC. This chain links TRBV7-2 with TRBJ1-2, with a tentative D call TRBD1 (6 bases). The ends were cut back, 4 bases at V and 7 bases at J, with 25 bases in the middle. Germline CDR1 and CDR2: SGHTA and FQGNSA. CDR3 length equals 17 residues.

V is TRBV29-1 and J is TRBJ2-4; 11 bases fit TRBD1. This CDR3 is 14 amino acids long. Trimming cost V 4 bases and J 2 bases; bases outside gene matches: 1. Germline CDR1 SQVTM, CDR2 ANQGSEA. CDR3 sequence: CSVGDRGTKNIQYF. In nucleotides, the CDR3 is TGCAGCGTTGGGGACAGGGGGACCAAAAACATTCAGTACTTC.

This clone was observed many times. The V gene is TRBV27, the J gene TRBJ1-2, with no clear D. The germline gives CDR1 MNHEY, CDR2 SMNVEV (reference sequence). The CDR3 is 13 amino acids. V was cut by 6 bases and J by 4 bases, with 12 bases left in between. The CDR3 DNA reads TGTGCCAGCAGGGTTCCGGGGAGCTATGGCTACACCTTC. Translation: CASRVPGSYGYTF.

The genes are TRBV5-1 and TRBJ2-2; 8 bases are a match to TRBD1. Germline V gene sequence: CDR1 SGHRS, CDR2 YFSETQ. V dropped 4 bases and J dropped 4; count of bases not matched to a gene: 3. The CDR3 is 14 residues long. The CDR3 protein is CASSTDRATGELFF. CDR3 in DNA: TGCGCCAGCAGCACGGACAGGGCCACCGGGGAGCTGTTTTTT.

The chain recombines TRBV19 with TRBJ1-5; D might be TRBD1 (5 bases). Germline CDR1 is LNHDA and CDR2 is SQIVND (reference sequence). Trimming took 2 bases from V and 3 from J, leaving 11 bases between them. This CDR3 has 15 residues. As DNA, the CDR3 is TGTGCCAGTAGTATACTCCGGACAAACAATCAGCCCCAGCATTTT. Its translation is CASSILRTNNQPQHF.

This chain links TRBV6-1 with TRBJ2-7, with 7 bases matching TRBD2. The J segment lost 6 bases and the V segment lost 8 bases, leaving 10 bases of the junction unmatched. The germline V gene encodes CDR1 MNHNS and CDR2 SASEGT. This CDR3 contains 13 residues. CDR3 sequence: CASRGSGLGEQYV. The CDR3 nucleotides are TGTGCCAGCCGGGGTAGCGGGTTAGGCGAGCAGTACGTC.

Comment on this clone: Other nucleotide sequences in the sample specify the same CDR3. The chain couples TRBV18 to TRBJ2-7; a possible D gene is TRBD1 (6 bases). Germline values: CDR1 KGHSH, CDR2 LQKENI. The V end was cut by 1 base, the J end by 4 bases, with 8 bases between. This CDR3 contains 13 residues. The CDR3 is CASSPRGGYEQYV. The CDR3 bases are TGTGCCAGCTCACCACGAGGGGGATACGAGCAGTACGTC.

In DNA, the CDR3 is TGCGCCAGCAGCGAGGGGACTAGAGGATACGTC. Encoded protein: CASSEGTRGYV. V usage is TRBV5-1 and J usage is TRBJ2-7; 8 nucleotides align to TRBD2. With 4 bases clipped from V and 13 bases from J, the junction kept 7 bases outside the gene matches. The CDR3 contains 11 residues. CDR1 and CDR2 from the germline V gene are SGHRS and YFSETQ.

This chain uses TRBV11-3 with TRBJ2-4, with 10 bases that match TRBD2. Germline V gene data show CDR1 as SGHNT and CDR2 as YENEEA. This CDR3 contains 17 residues. J gave up 4 bases and V 5 bases, and 11 bases lay outside the gene matches. This CDR3 reads CASSPASPAGGKNIQYF. The CDR3 coding sequence is TGTGCCAGCAGCCCGGCCTCCCCAGCGGGAGGGAAAAACATTCAGTACTTC.

This clone was observed a single time. CDR3: CASIPLRGEKLFF. CDR3 DNA: TGTGCCAGCATCCCCTTGCGGGGTGAAAAACTGTTTTTT. This rearrangement joins TRBV2 to TRBJ1-4, with unresolved D. The length of the CDR3 is 13 residues. Germline values: CDR1 SNHLY, CDR2 FYNNEI. V lost 7 bases and J 7 bases, leaving 13 bases between the germline ends. Combining the CDR3 with reference TRBV2 and TRBJ1-4 gives the whole variable domain EPEVTQTPSHQVTQMGQEVILRCVPISNHLYFYWYRQILGQKVEFLVSFYNNEISEKSEIFDDQFSVERPDGSNFTLKIRSTKLEDSAMYFCASIPLRGEKLFFGSGTQLSVL.

The chain is built from TRBV7-8 and TRBJ1-4, with D unclear. Trimming pared 2 bases from V and 5 bases from J, leaving 6 bases between. The CDR3 extends over 13 amino acids. Germline V gene data show CDR1 as SGHVS and CDR2 as FQNEAQ. In nucleotides, the CDR3 is TGTGCCAGCAGCTTAAGCGGAAATGAAAAACTGTTTTTT. Protein sequence: CASSLSGNEKLFF. The full variable domain, rest sourced from reference TRBV7-8 and TRBJ1-4, is GAGVSQSPRYKVAKRGQDVALRCDPISGHVSLFWYQQALGQGPEFLTYFQNEAQLDKSGLPSDRFFAERPEGSVSTLKIQRTQQEDSAVYLCASSLSGNEKLFFGSGTQLSVL.

This clone has just one count. This sequence joins TRBV28 and TRBJ1-2; 10 positions match TRBD1. The germline CDR1 and CDR2 sequences are MDHEN and SYDVKM. Unmatched junction bases numbered 7, after V lost 9 bases and J lost 6 bases. The CDR3 length is 13 residues. CDR3 amino acids: CASRGTGVDGYTF. CDR3 bases: TGTGCCAGTAGGGGGACAGGGGTAGATGGCTACACCTTC.

The rearrangement uses TRBV9 and TRBJ2-6; 10 bases align to TRBD1. CDR1 SGDLS and CDR2 YYNGEE come from the germline V gene. Germline trimming cut 0 bases from V and 4 bases from J; bases unmatched to any gene: 10. CDR3 length: 19 amino acids. The CDR3 DNA reads as TGTGCCAGCAGCGTAGCCCCCCCCGGACAGGGGGGAGGGGCCAACGTCCTGACTTTC. This sequence encodes CASSVAPPGQGGGANVLTF.